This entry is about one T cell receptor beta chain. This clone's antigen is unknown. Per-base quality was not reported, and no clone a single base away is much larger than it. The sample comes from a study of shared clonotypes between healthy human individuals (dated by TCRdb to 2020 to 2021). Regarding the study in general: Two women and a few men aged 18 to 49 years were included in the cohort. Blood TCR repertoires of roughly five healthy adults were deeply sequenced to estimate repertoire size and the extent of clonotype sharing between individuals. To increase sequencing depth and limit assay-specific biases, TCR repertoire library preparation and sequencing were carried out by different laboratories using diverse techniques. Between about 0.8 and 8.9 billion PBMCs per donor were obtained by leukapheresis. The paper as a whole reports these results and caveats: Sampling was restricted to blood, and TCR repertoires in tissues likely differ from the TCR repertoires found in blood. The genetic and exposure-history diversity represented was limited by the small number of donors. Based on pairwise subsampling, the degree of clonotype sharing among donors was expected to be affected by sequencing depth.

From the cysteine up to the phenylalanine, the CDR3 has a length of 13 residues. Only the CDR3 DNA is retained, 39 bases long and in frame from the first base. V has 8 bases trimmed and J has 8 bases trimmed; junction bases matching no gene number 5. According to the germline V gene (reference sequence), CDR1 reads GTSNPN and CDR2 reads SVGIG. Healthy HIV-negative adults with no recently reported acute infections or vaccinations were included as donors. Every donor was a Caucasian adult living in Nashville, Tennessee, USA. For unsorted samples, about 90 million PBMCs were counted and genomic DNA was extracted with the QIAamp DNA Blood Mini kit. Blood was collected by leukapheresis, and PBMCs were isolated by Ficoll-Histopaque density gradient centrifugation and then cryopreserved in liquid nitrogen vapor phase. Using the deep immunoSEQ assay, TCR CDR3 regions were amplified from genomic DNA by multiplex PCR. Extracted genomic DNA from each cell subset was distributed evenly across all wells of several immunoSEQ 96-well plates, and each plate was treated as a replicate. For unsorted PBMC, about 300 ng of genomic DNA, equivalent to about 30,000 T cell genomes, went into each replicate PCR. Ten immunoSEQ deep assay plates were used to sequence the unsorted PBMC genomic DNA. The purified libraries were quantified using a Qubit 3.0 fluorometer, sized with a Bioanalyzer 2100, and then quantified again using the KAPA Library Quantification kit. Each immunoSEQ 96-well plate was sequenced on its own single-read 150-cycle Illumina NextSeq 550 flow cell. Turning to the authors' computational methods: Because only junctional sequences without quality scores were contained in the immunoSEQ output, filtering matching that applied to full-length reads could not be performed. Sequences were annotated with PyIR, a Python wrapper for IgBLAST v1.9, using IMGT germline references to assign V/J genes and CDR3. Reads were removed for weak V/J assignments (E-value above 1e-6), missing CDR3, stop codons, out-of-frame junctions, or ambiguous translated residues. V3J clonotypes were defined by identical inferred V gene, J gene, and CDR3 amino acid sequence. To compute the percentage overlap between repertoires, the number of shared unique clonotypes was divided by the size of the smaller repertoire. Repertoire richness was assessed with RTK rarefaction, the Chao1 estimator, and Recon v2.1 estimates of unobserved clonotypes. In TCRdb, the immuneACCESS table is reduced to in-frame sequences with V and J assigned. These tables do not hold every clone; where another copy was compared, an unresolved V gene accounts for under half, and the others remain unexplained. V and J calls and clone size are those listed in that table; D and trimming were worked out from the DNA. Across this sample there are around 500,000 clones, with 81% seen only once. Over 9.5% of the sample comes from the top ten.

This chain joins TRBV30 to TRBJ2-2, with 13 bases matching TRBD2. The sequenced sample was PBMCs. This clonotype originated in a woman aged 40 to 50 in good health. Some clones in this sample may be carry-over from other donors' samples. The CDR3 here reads CAGTGLAGGELFF. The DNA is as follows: TGTGCCGGGACGGGACTAGCGGGGGGGGAGCTGTTTTTT.